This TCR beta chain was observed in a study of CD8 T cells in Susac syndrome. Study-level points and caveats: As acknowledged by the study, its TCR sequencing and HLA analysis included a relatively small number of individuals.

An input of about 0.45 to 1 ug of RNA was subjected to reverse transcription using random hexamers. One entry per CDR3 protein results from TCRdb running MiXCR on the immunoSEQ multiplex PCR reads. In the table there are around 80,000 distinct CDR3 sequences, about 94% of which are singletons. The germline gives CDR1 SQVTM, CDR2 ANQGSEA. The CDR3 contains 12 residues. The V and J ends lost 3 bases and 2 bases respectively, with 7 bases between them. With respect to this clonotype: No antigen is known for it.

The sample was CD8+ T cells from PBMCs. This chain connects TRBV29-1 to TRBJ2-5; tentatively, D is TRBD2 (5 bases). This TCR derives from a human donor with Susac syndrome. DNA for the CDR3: TGCAGCGTTGATGGACTTCAAGAGACCCAGTACTTC. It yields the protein CSVDGLQETQYF. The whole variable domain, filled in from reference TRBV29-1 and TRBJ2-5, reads SAVISQKPSRDICQRGTSLTIQCQVDSQVTMMFWYRQQPGQSLTLIATANQGSEATYESGFVIDKFPISRPNLTFSTLTVSNMSPEDSSIYLCSVDGLQETQYFGPGTRLLVL.